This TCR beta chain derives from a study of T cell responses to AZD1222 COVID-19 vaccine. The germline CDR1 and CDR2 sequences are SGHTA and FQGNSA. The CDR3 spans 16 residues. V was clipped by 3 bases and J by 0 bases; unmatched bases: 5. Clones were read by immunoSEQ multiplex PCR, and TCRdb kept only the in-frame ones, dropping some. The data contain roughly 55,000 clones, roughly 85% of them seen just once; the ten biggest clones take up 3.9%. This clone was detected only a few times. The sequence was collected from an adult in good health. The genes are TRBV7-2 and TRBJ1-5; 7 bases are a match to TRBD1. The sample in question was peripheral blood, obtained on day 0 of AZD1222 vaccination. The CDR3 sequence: CASSLGGQLSNQPQHF. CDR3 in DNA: TGTGCCAGCAGCTTGGGGGGACAGCTTAGCAATCAGCCCCAGCATTTT.